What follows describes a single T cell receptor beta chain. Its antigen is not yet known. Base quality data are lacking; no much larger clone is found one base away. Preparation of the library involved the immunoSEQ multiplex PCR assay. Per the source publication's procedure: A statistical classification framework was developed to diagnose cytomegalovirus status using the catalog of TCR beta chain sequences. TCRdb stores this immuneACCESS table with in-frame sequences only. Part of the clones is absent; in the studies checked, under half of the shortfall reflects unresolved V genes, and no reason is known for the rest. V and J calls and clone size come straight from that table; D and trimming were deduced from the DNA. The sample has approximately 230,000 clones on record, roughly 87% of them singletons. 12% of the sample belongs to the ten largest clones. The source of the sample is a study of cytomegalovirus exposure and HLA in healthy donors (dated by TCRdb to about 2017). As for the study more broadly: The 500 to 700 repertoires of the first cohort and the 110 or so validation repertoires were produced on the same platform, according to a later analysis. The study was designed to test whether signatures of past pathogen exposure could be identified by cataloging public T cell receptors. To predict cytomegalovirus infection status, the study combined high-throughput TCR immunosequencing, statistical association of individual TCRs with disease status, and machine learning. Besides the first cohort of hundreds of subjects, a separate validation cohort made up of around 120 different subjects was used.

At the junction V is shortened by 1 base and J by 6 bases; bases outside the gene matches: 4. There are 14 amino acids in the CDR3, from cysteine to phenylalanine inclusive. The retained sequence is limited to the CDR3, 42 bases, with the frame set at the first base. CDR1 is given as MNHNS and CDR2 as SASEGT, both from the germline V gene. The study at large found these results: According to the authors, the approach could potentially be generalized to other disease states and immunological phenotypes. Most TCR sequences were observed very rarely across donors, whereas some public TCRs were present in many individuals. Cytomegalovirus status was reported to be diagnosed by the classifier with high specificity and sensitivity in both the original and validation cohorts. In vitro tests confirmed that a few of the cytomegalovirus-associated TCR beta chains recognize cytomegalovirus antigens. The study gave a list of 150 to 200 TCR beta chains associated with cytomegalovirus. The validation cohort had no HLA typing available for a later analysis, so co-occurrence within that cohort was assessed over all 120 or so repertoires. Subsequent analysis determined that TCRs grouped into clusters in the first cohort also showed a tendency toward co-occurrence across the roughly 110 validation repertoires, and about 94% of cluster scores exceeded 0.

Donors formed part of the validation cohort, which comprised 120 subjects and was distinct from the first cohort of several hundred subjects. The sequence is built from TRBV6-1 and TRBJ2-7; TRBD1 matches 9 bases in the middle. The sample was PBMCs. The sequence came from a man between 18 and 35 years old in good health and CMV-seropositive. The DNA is TGTGCCAGCAGTGAAGGGACAGGGGTGGGCGAGCAGTACTTC. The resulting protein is CASSEGTGVGEQYF.